These 10 T cell receptor beta chains originate from one sample sequenced in a study of radiation and T cells in renal cell carcinoma. As for treatment: treatment-naive control, cytoreductive nephrectomy. Clones were read by immunoSEQ multiplex PCR, and TCRdb kept only the in-frame ones, dropping some. This sample has fewer than 9,000 clones, with approximately 65% found just once. The material was tumor tissue, obtained from a patient whose treatment was nephrectomy without radiotherapy. These TCRs come from a woman aged 70-85 years with renal cell carcinoma.

This sequence joins TRBV4-3 and TRBJ1-5; no clear D. The germline V gene has CDR1 LGHNA and CDR2 YSLEER. CDR3 length: 14 amino acids. V was clipped by 0 bases and J by 13 bases, with 16 bases between them. The CDR3 protein is CASSQDSRTAGQHF. DNA for the CDR3: TGCGCCAGCAGCCAAGATTCTCGTACTGCCGGGCAGCATTTT.

The chain is built from TRBV6-7 and TRBJ2-2; 7 nucleotides line up with TRBD1. TRBV6-7 is recorded as an ORF, its role being uncertain. Trimming removed 9 bases from V and 3 bases from J; junction bases left unmatched: 7. The CDR3 runs 14 residues. The CDR3 coding sequence is TGTGCCAGGGGGGACAGCGCGTACACCGGGGAGCTGTTTTTT. Translation: CARGDSAYTGELFF.

This clone showed up just once. This chain joins TRBV19 and TRBJ2-7; D is perhaps TRBD2 (6 bases). CDR1 is LNHDA and CDR2 is SQIVND in the germline V gene (reference sequence). CDR3 length: 14 residues. V shed 5 bases and J shed 2 bases, with 13 bases lying between them. The CDR3 region is CASSLQTSPYEQYF. The CDR3 region has the DNA TGTGCCAGTAGTCTCCAAACTAGCCCCTACGAGCAGTACTTC.

V is TRBV7-3 and J is TRBJ2-5, with D tentatively TRBD1 (6 bases). There are 15 residues in the CDR3. V was shortened by 4 bases and J by 2 bases, with 14 bases between the two germline ends. The germline CDR1 and CDR2 sequences are SGHTA and FQGTGA. The chain's CDR3 is CASSSGPGVQETQYF. Written as DNA, the CDR3 is TGTGCCAGCAGCTCTGGTCCAGGGGTACAAGAGACCCAGTACTTC. The full variable domain, in which reference TRBV7-3 and TRBJ2-5 provide the parts outside the CDR3, is GAGVSQTPSNKVTEKGKYVELRCDPISGHTALYWYRQSLGQGPEFLIYFQGTGAADDSGLPNDRFFAVRPEGSVSTLKIQRTERGDSAVYLCASSSGPGVQETQYFGPGTRLLVL.

The sample holds a few counts of this clone. The chain combines TRBV30 with TRBJ1-2; D is possibly TRBD1 (6 bases). Between the trimmed V and J ends, which lost 3 bases and 1 base, there was a span of 15 bases. Per germline, CDR1 GTSNPN and CDR2 SVGIG (reference sequence). This CDR3 region has 15 residues. DNA for the CDR3: TGTGCCTGGAGCCTTGGGGGCCCTAATAACTATGGCTACACCTTC. Translating gives CAWSLGGPNNYGYTF.

The chain combines TRBV2 with TRBJ2-1; the D gene is possibly TRBD2 (7 bases). The germline V gene encodes CDR1 SNHLY and CDR2 FYNNEI. V lost 0 bases and J lost 2, with 8 bases in between. The CDR3 sequence is 15 residues long. The CDR3 DNA reads TGTGCCAGCAGTGAAGCGGGGGGGCCCTACAATGAGCAGTTCTTC. This sequence encodes CASSEAGGPYNEQFF.

Relative to its sample, this clone is medium-sized. The J gene is TRBJ2-7, the V gene TRBV2; 9 bases line up with TRBD1. CDR3 length: 17 residues. Germline loops: CDR1 SNHLY, CDR2 FYNNEI. Trimming cost V 2 bases and J 2 bases; bases outside gene matches: 10. The CDR3 nucleotides are TGTGCCAGCAGTGAAAGGGCGCCGGGGACAGGGCCCTACGAGCAGTACTTC. It translates to CASSERAPGTGPYEQYF.

The chain employs TRBV5-1 and TRBJ1-2; 10 bases are a match to TRBD1. V trimming: 1 base; J trimming: 0 bases; junction bases outside the gene matches: 3. The CDR3 sequence is 16 residues long. CDR1 SGHRS and CDR2 YFSETQ come from the germline V gene. The CDR3 DNA sequence: TGCGCCAGCAGCTTGAGAGGACAGGGGGCTAACTATGGCTACACCTTC. It codes for CASSLRGQGANYGYTF. Together with reference TRBV5-1 and TRBJ1-2, the CDR3 gives the full variable domain: KAGVTQTPRYLIKTRGQQVTLSCSPISGHRSVSWYQQTPGQGLQFLFEYFSETQRNKGNFPGRFSGRQFSNSRSEMNVSTLELGDSALYLCASSLRGQGANYGYTFGSGTRLTVV.

This clone has a handful of counts. The chain joins TRBV18 to TRBJ2-4; possible D gene TRBD2, 5 bases. Between the trimmed V and J ends, which lost 5 bases and 7 bases, there was a span of 15 bases. Per the germline V gene, CDR1 is KGHSH and CDR2 is LQKENI. The CDR3 contains 14 residues. This chain's CDR3 is CASSVAGVGNIQYF. In DNA, the CDR3 is TGTGCCAGCTCAGTCGCCGGGGTAGGCAACATTCAGTACTTC.

There are a few counts of this clone. CDR3 loop: CASSVTGVGYTF. CDR3 DNA sequence: TGCGCCAGCAGCGTGACAGGGGTGGGCTACACCTTC. This chain connects TRBV5-1 to TRBJ1-2, with 8 positions matching TRBD1. The CDR3 totals 12 residues. Germline-derived CDR1 and CDR2 are SGHRS and YFSETQ. V dropped 4 bases and J dropped 8; count of bases not matched to a gene: 4. Full variable domain (missing parts from reference TRBV5-1 and TRBJ1-2): KAGVTQTPRYLIKTRGQQVTLSCSPISGHRSVSWYQQTPGQGLQFLFEYFSETQRNKGNFPGRFSGRQFSNSRSEMNVSTLELGDSALYLCASSVTGVGYTFGSGTRLTVV.